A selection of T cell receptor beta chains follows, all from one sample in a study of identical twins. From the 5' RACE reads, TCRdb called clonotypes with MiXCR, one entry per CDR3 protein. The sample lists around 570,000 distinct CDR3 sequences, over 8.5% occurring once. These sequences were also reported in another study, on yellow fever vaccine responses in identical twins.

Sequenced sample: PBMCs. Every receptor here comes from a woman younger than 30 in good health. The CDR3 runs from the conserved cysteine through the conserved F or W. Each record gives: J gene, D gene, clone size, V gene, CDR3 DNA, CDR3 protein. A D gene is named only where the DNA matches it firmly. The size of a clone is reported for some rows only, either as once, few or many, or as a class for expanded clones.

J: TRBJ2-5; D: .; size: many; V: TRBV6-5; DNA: TGTGCCAGCAGCCCACCTCAAGGAACCCAGTACTTC; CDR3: CASSPPQGTQYF
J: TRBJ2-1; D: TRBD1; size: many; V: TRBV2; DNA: TGTGCCAGCAGTGGGGACAGCCTAACTACACACAATGAGCAGTTCTTC; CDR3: CASSGDSLTTHNEQFF
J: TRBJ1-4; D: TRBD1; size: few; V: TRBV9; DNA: TGTGCCAGCAGCGTAGGACAGGGGAGGGGAAAACTGTTTTTT; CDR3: CASSVGQGRGKLFF
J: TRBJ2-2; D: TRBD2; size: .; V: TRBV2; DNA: TGTGCCATCAGTTTCCTAGCGGGAGGGCTCCTTGTAACCGGGGAGCTGTTTTTT; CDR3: CAISFLAGGLLVTGELFF
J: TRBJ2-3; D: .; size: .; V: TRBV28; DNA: TGTGCCAGCAGTTTCGACGGCACAGATACGCAGTATTTT; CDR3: CASSFDGTDTQYF
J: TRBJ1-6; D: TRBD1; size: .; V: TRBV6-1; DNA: TGTGCCAGCAGTGAAACTAGGACAGGGGAATCACCCCTCCACTTT; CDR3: CASSETRTGESPLHF
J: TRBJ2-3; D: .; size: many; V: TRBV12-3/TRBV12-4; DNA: TGTGCCAGCGTAGGGGCGCGGGCAGATACGCAGTATTTT; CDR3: CASVGARADTQYF
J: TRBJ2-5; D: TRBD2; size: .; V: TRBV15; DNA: TGTGCCACCAGGCGGGGGAGTGGAGAAGAGACCCAGTACTTC; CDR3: CATRRGSGEETQYF
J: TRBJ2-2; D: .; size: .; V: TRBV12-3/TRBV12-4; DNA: TGTGCCAGCAGTTTTGGGGGGGGCCGCTTCGGAGGCGGGGAGCTGTTTTTT; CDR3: CASSFGGGRFGGGELFF
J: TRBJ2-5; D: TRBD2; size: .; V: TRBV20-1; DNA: TGCAGTGCTACGGGGGGGGCGGTCCTAGAGACCCAGTACTTC; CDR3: CSATGGAVLETQYF
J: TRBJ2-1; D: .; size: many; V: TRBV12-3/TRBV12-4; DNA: TGTGCCAGCAGCCCCCAGAAGAGGCACAATGAGCAGTTCTTC; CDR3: CASSPQKRHNEQFF
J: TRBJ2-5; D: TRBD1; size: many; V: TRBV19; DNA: TGTGCCAGCAAAGGGACAGGAGGTTCAGAGACCCAGTACTTC; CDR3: CASKGTGGSETQYF
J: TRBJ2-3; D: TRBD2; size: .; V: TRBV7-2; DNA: TGTGCCAGCAGCAAACCGGGAGGACGCACAGATACGCAGTATTTT; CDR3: CASSKPGGRTDTQYF
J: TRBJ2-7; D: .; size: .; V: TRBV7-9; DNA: TGTGCCAGCAGCGCAGGGCGCGAGCAGTACTTC; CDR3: CASSAGREQYF
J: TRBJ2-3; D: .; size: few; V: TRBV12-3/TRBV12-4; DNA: TGTGCCAGCAGTCCAGGAGACAGTATCTACACAGATACGCAGTATTTT; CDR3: CASSPGDSIYTDTQYF
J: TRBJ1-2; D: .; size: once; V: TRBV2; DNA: TGTGCCAGCAGTGAAGGGTGGACCTATGGCTACACCTTC; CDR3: CASSEGWTYGYTF
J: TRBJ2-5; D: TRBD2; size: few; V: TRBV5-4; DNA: TGTGCCAGCAGCCGGCAACAGGGGCTAGCGGGAGATGAGACCCAGTACTTC; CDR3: CASSRQQGLAGDETQYF
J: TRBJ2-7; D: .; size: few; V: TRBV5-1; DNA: TGCGCCAGCAGCGTTGGGGGACACGACTACGAGCAGTACTTC; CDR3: CASSVGGHDYEQYF
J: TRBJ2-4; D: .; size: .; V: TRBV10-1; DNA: TGCGCCAGCAGTGAGGGACCCTCTCAGCCCTTC; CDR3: CASSEGPSQPF
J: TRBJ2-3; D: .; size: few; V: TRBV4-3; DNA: TGCGCCAGCAGCCAAGAGCAGGCCTTATACCCCCCAGATACGCAGTATTTT; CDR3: CASSQEQALYPPDTQYF
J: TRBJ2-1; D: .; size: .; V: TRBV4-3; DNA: TGCGCCAGCAGCCGGCAAGGGGAATACAATGAGCAGTTCTTC; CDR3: CASSRQGEYNEQFF
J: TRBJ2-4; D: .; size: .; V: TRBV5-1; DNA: TGCGCCAGCAGCGACCCCGGGGGATCGGGCATTCAGTACTTC; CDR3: CASSDPGGSGIQYF
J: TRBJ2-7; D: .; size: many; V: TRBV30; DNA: TGTGCCTGGAGTCAGCGAGTGGATTCCGAGCAGTACTTC; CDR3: CAWSQRVDSEQYF
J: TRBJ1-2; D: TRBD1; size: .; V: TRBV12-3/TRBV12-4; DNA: TGTGCCAGCAGGACCGGGACAGGGACCTATGGCTACACCTTC; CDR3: CASRTGTGTYGYTF
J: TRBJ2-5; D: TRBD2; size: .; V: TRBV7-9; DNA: TGTGCCAGCAGCTCCGTTAGGACTAGCGAAGAGACCCAGTACTTC; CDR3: CASSSVRTSEETQYF
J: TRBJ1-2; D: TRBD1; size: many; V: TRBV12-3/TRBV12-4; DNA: TGTGCCAGCAGGGGGACAGCCACATATGGCTACACCTTC; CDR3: CASRGTATYGYTF
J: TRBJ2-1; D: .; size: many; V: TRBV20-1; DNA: TGCAGTGCTAGCGATCCCATGAGGAATGAGCAGTTCTTC; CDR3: CSASDPMRNEQFF
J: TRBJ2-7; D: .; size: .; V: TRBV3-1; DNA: TGTGCCAGCAGCCAAGTGTCCCCGGACTGGCCTTCCTACGAGCAGTACTTC; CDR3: CASSQVSPDWPSYEQYF
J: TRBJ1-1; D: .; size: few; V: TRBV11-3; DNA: TGTGCCAGCAGCATTAGGGGGGCTAGACGGACTTTGGACGGGCCTTTGAACACTGAAGCTTTCTTT; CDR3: CASSIRGARRTLDGPLNTEAFF
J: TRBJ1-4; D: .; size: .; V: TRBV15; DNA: TGTGCCACCAGCAGAGAGACCCAACTGACAACTAATGAAAAACTGTTTTTT; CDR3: CATSRETQLTTNEKLFF
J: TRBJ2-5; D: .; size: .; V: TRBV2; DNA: TGTGCCAGCAGTGAAGCCCGAGGGGCCGGGAAGACCCAGTACTTC; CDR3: CASSEARGAGKTQYF
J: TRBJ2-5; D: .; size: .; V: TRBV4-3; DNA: TGCGCCAGCAGCCAAGACACCGGGATTAGGGAGACCCAGTACTTC; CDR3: CASSQDTGIRETQYF
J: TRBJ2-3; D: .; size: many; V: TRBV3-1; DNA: TGTGCCAGCAGCCACGCGACTAGTTCAGATACGCAGTATTTT; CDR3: CASSHATSSDTQYF
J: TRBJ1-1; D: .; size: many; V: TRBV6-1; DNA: TGTGCCAGCAGCGACCAGGGTTCGGGGAACACTGAAGCTTTCTTT; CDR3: CASSDQGSGNTEAFF
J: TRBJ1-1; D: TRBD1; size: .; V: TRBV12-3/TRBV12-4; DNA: TGTGCCAGCAGTACAATGACAGGGCGCAACACTGAAGCTTTCTTT; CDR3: CASSTMTGRNTEAFF
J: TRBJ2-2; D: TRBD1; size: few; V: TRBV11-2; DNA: TGTGCCAGCAGCACGGGACAGGGGGCCTCCACCGGGGAGCTGTTTTTT; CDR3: CASSTGQGASTGELFF
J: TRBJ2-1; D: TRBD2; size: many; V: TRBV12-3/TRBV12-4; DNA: TGTGCCAGCAGTTTCTTGGCGGGGGTCAATGAGCAGTTCTTC; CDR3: CASSFLAGVNEQFF
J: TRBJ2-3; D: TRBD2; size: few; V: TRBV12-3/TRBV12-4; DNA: TGTGCCAGCAGTTTTAGGACTAGCGTCCTTGGGGATACGCAGTATTTT; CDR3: CASSFRTSVLGDTQYF
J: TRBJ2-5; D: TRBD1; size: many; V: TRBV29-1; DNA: TGCAGCACGAGGACAGGCCAAGAGACCCAGTACTTC; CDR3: CSTRTGQETQYF
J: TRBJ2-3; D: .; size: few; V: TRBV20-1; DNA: TGCAGTGCTAGTGGTAGGAACACAGATACGCAGTATTTT; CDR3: CSASGRNTDTQYF
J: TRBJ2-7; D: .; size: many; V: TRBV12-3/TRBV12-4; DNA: TGTGCCAGCAGTCTATCCGCCTTAGCGGCATACTCCTACGAGCAGTACTTC; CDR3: CASSLSALAAYSYEQYF
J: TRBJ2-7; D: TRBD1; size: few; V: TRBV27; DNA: TGTGCCAGCAGTCCAAGACCAGGGGGCGAGCAGTACTTC; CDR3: CASSPRPGGEQYF
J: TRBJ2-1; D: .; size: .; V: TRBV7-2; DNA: TGTGCCAGCAGCTTAGGTCTCATACGGTTCTTC; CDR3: CASSLGLIRFF
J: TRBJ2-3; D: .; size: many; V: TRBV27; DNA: TGTGCCAGCAGTTTAACGACATTTGGCACAGATACGCAGTATTTT; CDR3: CASSLTTFGTDTQYF
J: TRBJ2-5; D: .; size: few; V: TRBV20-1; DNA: TGCAGTGCGAATGCGGGACAGTACCAAGAGACCCAGTACTTC; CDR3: CSANAGQYQETQYF
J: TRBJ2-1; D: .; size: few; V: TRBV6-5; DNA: TGTGCCAGCAGTACCTCGGGCGGGGACAATGAGCAGTTCTTC; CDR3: CASSTSGGDNEQFF